The present T cell receptor beta chain was sequenced within a study of patients and donors after allogeneic stem cell transplantation. Trimming pared 5 bases from V and 8 bases from J, leaving 22 bases between. CDR1 and CDR2 from the germline V gene are MNHEY and SMNVEV (reference sequence). The CDR3 has 15 residues. Each CDR3 protein is one row after TCRdb ran MiXCR on the RT-PCR reads. The repertoire has roughly 180,000 distinct CDR3 sequences, around two fifths of them found once; the top ten carry about 33%. The V and J genes are TRBV27 and TRBJ2-7; maybe TRBD2 (6 bases). The source material was blood, either unsorted or a sorted T cell fraction (not recorded which). This sequence was found in a human donor who was either an allogeneic HSCT recipient or a stem cell or donor lymphocyte infusion donor (not recorded which). It is not recorded whose cells these are; they may come from a transplant donor. CDR3 sequence: CASSDAGTAFEKQYF. The CDR3 DNA reads as TGTGCCAGCAGTGATGCCGGGACTGCCTTTGAGAAGCAGTACTTC.